This T cell receptor (beta chain) was sequenced in a study of shared clonotypes between healthy human individuals. Study at large: Used for every donor were three CD4 naive, three CD4 memory, two CD8 naive and one CD8 memory plate.

A CD45RA-negative memory subset and a CD45RA+ naive subset were separated from the CD4+ cells. The table came from immunoSEQ multiplex PCR; TCRdb's copy has only in-frame clones and leaves some out. The table includes 2 million to 2.5 million clones, approximately 95% detected once. The source is a man younger than 35 in good health. Some clones in this sample may be carry-over from other donors' samples. Specimen: naive CD4+ T cells from PBMCs. Regarding subset: CD45RA+ positively selected.

CDR3 in amino acids: CASSTIAGALQETQYF. In DNA form, the CDR3 reads TGTGCCAGCAGCACCATAGCGGGAGCCCTCCAAGAGACCCAGTACTTC. The chain employs TRBV7-2 and TRBJ2-5, with 9 bases identical to TRBD2. This CDR3 has 16 amino acids. The ends lost 5 bases at V and 1 base at J; junction bases unmatched: 8. Germline lookup yields CDR1 SGHTA and CDR2 FQGNSA. Based on the CDR3 plus reference TRBV7-2 and TRBJ2-5, the full variable domain is GAGVSQSPSNKVTEKGKDVELRCDPISGHTALYWYRQSLGQGLEFLIYFQGNSAPDKSGLPSDRFSAERTGGSVSTLTIQRTQQEDSAVYLCASSTIAGALQETQYFGPGTRLLVL.